Below, 30 T cell receptor beta chains from the same sample are listed, as sequenced in a study of blood T cells in healthy people across ages. A sample-barcoded 5' primer and a J-beta primer mix were used in a second PCR of roughly 7 to 12 cycles. MiXCR, run by TCRdb on the 5' RACE reads, gives a single entry per CDR3 protein. The sample contains fewer than 950,000 distinct CDR3 sequences, 36% of which appear only once. Sequencing input: blood. These receptor sequences come from a man younger than 35 in good health.

In this sample, this clonotype turned up a few times. The rearrangement joins TRBV12-3 or TRBV12-4 to TRBJ1-1; TRBD1 might be the D (5 bases). The CDR3 is made up of 14 amino acids. The V end lost 4 bases, the J end lost 4 bases, and 13 bases lay between the germline ends. CDR3 protein: CASSYGRESTEAFF. In nucleotides, the CDR3 is TGTGCCAGCAGTTATGGCAGGGAGTCCACTGAAGCTTTCTTT.

This sequence joins TRBV27 and TRBJ2-7; D is unclear. The CDR3 runs to 16 residues. Germline V lookup: CDR1 MNHEY, CDR2 SMNVEV (reference sequence). Trimming stripped 6 bases from V and 1 base from J, with 19 bases between. CDR3 residues: CASRLSPIDGSYEQYF. DNA for the CDR3: TGTGCCAGCAGACTATCCCCCATAGACGGATCCTACGAGCAGTACTTC.

The rearrangement joins TRBV7-2 to TRBJ2-4, with TRBD1 matching over 8 bases. TRBJ2-5 matches the DNA end more closely, so the J call is doubtful. Germline V gene sequence: CDR1 SGHTA, CDR2 FQGNSA. There are 19 residues in the CDR3. The CDR3 spells CASSFPRYPGTGSMETQYF. The CDR3 region has the DNA TGTGCCAGCAGCTTCCCCCGATACCCTGGGACAGGATCGATGGAGACCCAGTACTTC.

CDR3 sequence: CASSPRSGGQGTDTQYF. CDR3 in DNA: TGCGCCAGCAGCCCTAGGTCCGGGGGGCAGGGCACAGATACGCAGTATTTT. This rearrangement joins TRBV5-1 to TRBJ2-3; D might be TRBD2 (7 bases). The germline CDR1 and CDR2 sequences are SGHRS and YFSETQ. V lost 4 bases, J lost 1 base, and 19 bases lay in between. The CDR3 runs 17 residues.

The gene calls are TRBV28 and TRBJ2-3; possibly TRBD2 for D (5 bases). The germline V gene has CDR1 MDHEN and CDR2 SYDVKM. This CDR3 is 14 amino acids long. V was shortened by 7 bases and J by 0 bases, with 11 bases between the two germline ends. The CDR3 region is CASKVGESTDTQYF. The CDR3 nucleotides read TGTGCCAGCAAGGTCGGGGAAAGCACAGATACGCAGTATTTT.

This chain links TRBV12-3 or TRBV12-4 with TRBJ1-2, with 7 bases lining up with TRBD1. J lost 4 bases, V lost 6 bases, and 5 bases had no gene match. The CDR3 totals 13 residues. CDR3 DNA: TGTGCCAGCAGAGGACAGGATCGCTATGGCTACACCTTC. Protein sequence: CASRGQDRYGYTF.

The gene calls are TRBV30 and TRBJ1-5; 7 nucleotides line up with TRBD1. V gave up 7 bases and J gave up 5 bases; unmatched junction bases: 8. The CDR3 totals 13 residues. The germline gives CDR1 GTSNPN, CDR2 SVGIG (reference sequence). The CDR3 sequence is CAYTTGSYQPQHF. CDR3 DNA sequence: TGTGCCTACACGACAGGGTCGTATCAGCCCCAGCATTTT.

The chain links TRBV12-3 or TRBV12-4 to TRBJ1-2; TRBD1 matches at 11 bases. V gave up 5 bases and J gave up 7 bases; unmatched junction bases: 9. The CDR3 runs 15 residues. The CDR3 region is CASSPRTGGVSGYTF. The CDR3 coding sequence is TGTGCCAGCAGTCCTCGGACAGGGGGCGTTAGTGGCTACACCTTC.

The rearrangement links TRBV5-5 to TRBJ2-2; maybe TRBD1 (5 bases). Germline assignment: CDR1 SGHKS and CDR2 YYEKEE (reference sequence). The V gene lost 0 bases and the J gene lost 4 bases, with 13 bases spanning the gap. The CDR3 covers 16 residues. This CDR3 reads CASSLEGMWGTGELFF. In DNA, the CDR3 is TGTGCCAGCAGCTTGGAGGGGATGTGGGGCACCGGGGAGCTGTTTTTT.

The V and J genes are TRBV6-6 and TRBJ2-2; 7 bases map to TRBD1. The germline V gene has CDR1 MNHNY and CDR2 SVGAGI (reference sequence). The CDR3 sequence is 17 residues long. The V segment lost 5 bases and the J segment 7 bases; nucleotides outside the gene matches: 16. CDR3 sequence: CASSQIGFGQDDGELFF. CDR3 DNA: TGTGCCAGCAGTCAAATCGGGTTTGGACAGGACGACGGGGAGCTGTTTTTT.

This clonotype was detected ten times or more. The genes are TRBV7-2 and TRBJ2-3; D is undetermined. The germline V gene encodes CDR1 SGHTA and CDR2 FQGNSA. The V end lost 2 bases, the J end lost 4 bases, and 13 bases lay between the germline ends. The CDR3 is 15 residues long. The CDR3 DNA sequence: TGTGCCAGCAGCTTATTCGGCGGCGAGTCAGATACGCAGTATTTT. Translating gives CASSLFGGESDTQYF.

This clonotype was seen a handful of times. This sequence joins TRBV27 and TRBJ1-2; D ambiguous. Trimming took off 5 bases at V and 5 bases at J, with 15 bases between the two ends. The CDR3 totals 14 residues. The germline gives CDR1 MNHEY, CDR2 SMNVEV (reference sequence). The CDR3 region is CASSPAGSSYGYTF. CDR3 coding DNA: TGTGCCAGCAGTCCCGCGGGATCCTCATATGGCTACACCTTC.

This clonotype was counted at least ten times. The chain joins TRBV7-2 to TRBJ2-3; D perhaps matches TRBD2 (6 bases). This CDR3 has 16 amino acids. Trimming pared 1 base from V and 0 bases from J, leaving 11 bases between. The germline V gene has CDR1 SGHTA and CDR2 FQGNSA. The CDR3 DNA follows: TGTGCCAGCAGCTTAGTTGGTGGGACTAGCACAGATACGCAGTATTTT. It yields the protein CASSLVGGTSTDTQYF.

This clonotype was recorded a few times. The J gene is TRBJ2-2, the V gene TRBV29-1; D is unclear. V was cut by 6 bases and J by 5 bases, with 7 bases left in between. The CDR3 has 11 amino acids. CDR1 and CDR2 (germline): SQVTM, ANQGSEA. The CDR3 coding sequence is TGCAGCGTACACGAAACCGGGGAGCTGTTTTTT. Translating gives CSVHETGELFF.

The V and J genes are TRBV27 and TRBJ1-2; D might be TRBD1 (6 bases). The CDR3 totals 15 residues. The ends were cut back, 2 bases at V and 6 bases at J, with 16 bases in the middle. Germline CDR1 reads MNHEY; CDR2 reads SMNVEV (reference sequence). The DNA for the CDR3 is TGTGCCAGCAGTTTACGCTTACAGGGAAGGGATGGCTACACCTTC. It codes for CASSLRLQGRDGYTF.

The chain employs TRBV27 and TRBJ2-1; D is ambiguous. CDR1 MNHEY and CDR2 SMNVEV come from the germline V gene (reference sequence). V dropped 5 bases and J dropped 5 bases, with 10 bases sitting between them. The CDR3 length is 13 residues. The CDR3 DNA follows: TGTGCCAGCAGTGCGCCCGAGGACAATGAGCAGTTCTTC. Translating it yields CASSAPEDNEQFF.

The CDR3 DNA sequence: TGTGCCAGCAGCCAAGGTGGGGGGGCGCTGGATCAGCCCCAGCATTTT. It is translated as CASSQGGGALDQPQHF. The V and J genes are TRBV4-2 and TRBJ1-5; tentatively, D is TRBD1 (6 bases). Per germline, CDR1 LGHNA and CDR2 YNFKEQ. V was pared by 1 base and J by 5 bases, with 15 bases between. CDR3 length equals 16 residues.

There are a few counts of this clonotype. The chain is built from TRBV28 and TRBJ1-1, with a possible D match to TRBD1 (5 bases). The germline V and J ends were trimmed by 10 bases and 4 bases, with 16 bases remaining between them. This CDR3 spans 13 amino acids. Germline V gene data show CDR1 as MDHEN and CDR2 as SYDVKM. CDR3 region: CATRNRRFTEAFF. DNA of the CDR3: TGTGCCACCCGGAACAGGAGATTCACTGAAGCTTTCTTT.

The rearrangement links TRBV29-1 to TRBJ2-7; the D gene is possibly TRBD1 (6 bases). The J call may be in error: the DNA end matches TRBJ2-5 better. This CDR3 contains 13 residues. CDR1 and CDR2 from the germline V gene are SQVTM and ANQGSEA. This CDR3 is CSAETGRGETQYF. The CDR3 coding sequence is TGCAGCGCCGAAACAGGGAGAGGGGAGACCCAGTACTTC.

The chain employs TRBV7-9 and TRBJ1-4; D ambiguous. The CDR3 covers 15 residues. Germline CDR1 reads SEHNR; CDR2 reads FQNEAQ (reference sequence). V lost 2 bases and J lost 1, with 8 bases in between. CDR3 nucleotide sequence: TGTGCCAGCAGCTTAAGGTCCGGAACTAATGAAAAACTGTTTTTT. Translating gives CASSLRSGTNEKLFF.

The V and J genes are TRBV4-2 and TRBJ2-1; the D gene could be TRBD1 or TRBD2 (5 bases each). The CDR3 runs to 19 residues. Germline CDR1 LGHNA, CDR2 YNFKEQ. The ends were cut back, 7 bases at V and 2 bases at J, with 27 bases in the middle. The CDR3 here is CASNRWAASGTSPYNEQFF. The DNA of the CDR3 is TGTGCCAGCAACCGATGGGCAGCCTCCGGGACCTCACCCTACAATGAGCAGTTCTTC.

This clonotype has only a few counts. The rearrangement links TRBV12-3 or TRBV12-4 to TRBJ1-1; TRBD1 is a possible D gene (5 bases). With 3 bases removed from V and 2 bases from J, the gap between germline ends came to 10 bases. The CDR3 consists of 14 residues. This CDR3 is CASSFQGENTEAFF. In DNA form, the CDR3 reads TGTGCCAGCAGTTTCCAGGGTGAAAACACTGAAGCTTTCTTT.

V is TRBV6-2 or TRBV6-3 and J is TRBJ2-5; the D gene is possibly TRBD2 (6 bases). The CDR3 is 14 residues long. Trimming cost V 2 bases and J 6 bases, with 13 bases left between them. Germline assignment: CDR1 MNHEY and CDR2 SVGEGT. For the CDR3, the DNA is TGTGCCAGCAGTTACACGCAGGGCGGGAAGACCCAGTACTTC. Protein: CASSYTQGGKTQYF.

The chain uses TRBV12-3 or TRBV12-4 and TRBJ1-6, with 7 bases aligning to TRBD1. The CDR3 contains 16 residues. V lost 8 bases and J lost 0; bases outside the gene matches: 7. The CDR3 reads CASYFRQGSYNSPLHF. CDR3 sequence (DNA): TGTGCCAGCTATTTTAGACAGGGCTCCTATAATTCACCCCTCCACTTT.

This rearrangement joins TRBV4-3 to TRBJ2-1, with 10 bases identical to TRBD2. In germline, CDR1 is LGHNA, CDR2 YSLEER. This CDR3 is 17 amino acids long. Trimming at V came to 2 bases and at J to 3 bases, leaving 7 bases not matched to a gene. The CDR3: CASSQQPSGGGYNEQFF. The CDR3 bases are TGCGCCAGCAGCCAACAGCCTAGCGGGGGAGGCTACAATGAGCAGTTCTTC.

The rearrangement joins TRBV4-1 to TRBJ2-5, with 7 bases matching TRBD2. CDR1 and CDR2 (germline): MGHRA, YSYEKL. The CDR3 spans 13 residues. Germline trimming cut 6 bases from V and 11 bases from J; bases unmatched to any gene: 12. The CDR3 sequence is CASRSPSGNEQYF. The CDR3 region has the DNA TGCGCCAGCAGATCGCCTAGCGGCAATGAGCAGTACTTC.

This clonotype showed up many times. The chain carries TRBV5-1 and TRBJ2-1; D tentatively reads TRBD1 or TRBD2 (5 bases each). The germline gives CDR1 SGHRS, CDR2 YFSETQ. The ends were cut back, 8 bases at V and 1 base at J, with 19 bases in the middle. This CDR3 has 16 residues. CDR3 in DNA: TGCGCCAGTCGCCGGACGGGACGACCATCCTACAATGAGCAGTTCTTC. Its protein product is CASRRTGRPSYNEQFF.

This clonotype has a handful of counts. V usage is TRBV5-5 and J usage is TRBJ1-2; 8 bases agree with TRBD1. From germline, CDR1 is SGHKS and CDR2 YYEKEE (reference sequence). Losses at the gene ends were 0 bases for V and 3 bases for J; bases not matched to a gene: 4. The CDR3 spans 15 residues. The CDR3 DNA follows: TGTGCCAGCAGCTTGGGAGGACAGGGATACTATGGCTACACCTTC. This codes for CASSLGGQGYYGYTF.

This clonotype was picked up a small number of times. The V call is TRBV7-7, the J call TRBJ2-5; D is unresolved. V lost 5 bases and J lost 7, with 17 bases in between. The CDR3 has 14 residues. Germline loops: CDR1 SSHAT, CDR2 FNYEAQ (reference sequence). In DNA form, the CDR3 reads TGTGCCAGCAGCCCCAGTACGGTTTTGGCGACCCAGTACTTC. This codes for CASSPSTVLATQYF.

The rearrangement links TRBV29-1 to TRBJ1-2; D gene uncertain. The germline CDR1 and CDR2 sequences are SQVTM and ANQGSEA. The V gene lost 3 bases and the J gene lost 4 bases, with 6 bases spanning the gap. CDR3 size: 11 residues. CDR3 region: CSVEDRYGYTF. CDR3 coding DNA: TGCAGCGTTGAGGACCGCTATGGCTACACCTTC.